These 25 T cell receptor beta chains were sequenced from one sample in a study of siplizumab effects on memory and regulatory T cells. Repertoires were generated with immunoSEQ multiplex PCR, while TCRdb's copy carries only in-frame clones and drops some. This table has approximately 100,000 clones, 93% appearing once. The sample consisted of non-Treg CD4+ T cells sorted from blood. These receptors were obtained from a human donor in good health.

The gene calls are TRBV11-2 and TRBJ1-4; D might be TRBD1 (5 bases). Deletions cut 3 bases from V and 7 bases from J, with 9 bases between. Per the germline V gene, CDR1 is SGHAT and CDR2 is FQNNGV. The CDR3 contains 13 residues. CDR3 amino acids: CASSFLQGEKLFF. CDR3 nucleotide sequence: TGTGCCAGCAGCTTCCTCCAGGGTGAAAAACTGTTTTTT.

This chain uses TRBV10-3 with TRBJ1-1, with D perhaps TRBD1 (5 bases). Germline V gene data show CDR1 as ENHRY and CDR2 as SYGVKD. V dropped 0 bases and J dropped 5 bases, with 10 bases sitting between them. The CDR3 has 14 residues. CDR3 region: CAISESGERTEAFF. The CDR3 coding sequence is TGTGCCATCAGTGAGTCGGGGGAAAGGACTGAAGCTTTCTTT.

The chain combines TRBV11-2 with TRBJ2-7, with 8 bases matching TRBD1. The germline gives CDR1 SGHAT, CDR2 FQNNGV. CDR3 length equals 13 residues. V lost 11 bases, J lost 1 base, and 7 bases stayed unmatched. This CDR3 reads CASGQGYSYEQYF. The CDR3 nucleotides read TGTGCCTCAGGACAGGGATATTCCTACGAGCAGTACTTC.

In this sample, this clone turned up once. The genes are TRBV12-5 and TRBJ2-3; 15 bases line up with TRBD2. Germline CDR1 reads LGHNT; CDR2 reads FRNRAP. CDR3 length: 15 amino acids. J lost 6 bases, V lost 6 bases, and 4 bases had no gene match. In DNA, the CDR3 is TGTGCTAGTGGATCGGGACTAGCGGGGGGTGATACGCAGTATTTT. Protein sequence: CASGSGLAGGDTQYF.

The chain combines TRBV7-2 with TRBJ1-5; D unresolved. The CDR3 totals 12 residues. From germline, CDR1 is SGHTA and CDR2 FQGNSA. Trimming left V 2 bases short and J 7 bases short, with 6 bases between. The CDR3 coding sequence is TGTGCCAGCAGCTTATATTTACAGCCCCAGCATTTT. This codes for CASSLYLQPQHF.

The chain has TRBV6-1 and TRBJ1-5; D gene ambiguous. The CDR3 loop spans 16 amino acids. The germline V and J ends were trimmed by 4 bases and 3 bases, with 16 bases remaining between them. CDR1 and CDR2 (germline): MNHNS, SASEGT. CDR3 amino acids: CASSGPTDLNNQPQHF. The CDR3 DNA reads TGTGCCAGCAGTGGCCCGACGGATTTAAACAATCAGCCCCAGCATTTT.

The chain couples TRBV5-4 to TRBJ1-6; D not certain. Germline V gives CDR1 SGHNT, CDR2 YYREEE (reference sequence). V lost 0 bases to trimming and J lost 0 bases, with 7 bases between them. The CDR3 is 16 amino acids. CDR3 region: CASSLDGSSYNSPLHF. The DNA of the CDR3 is TGTGCCAGCAGCTTGGACGGGAGCTCCTATAATTCACCCCTCCACTTT.

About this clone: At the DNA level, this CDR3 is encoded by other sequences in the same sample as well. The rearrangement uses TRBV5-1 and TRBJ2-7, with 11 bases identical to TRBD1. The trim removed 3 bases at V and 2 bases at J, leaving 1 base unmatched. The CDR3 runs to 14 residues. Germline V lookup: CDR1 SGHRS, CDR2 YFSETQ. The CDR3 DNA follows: TGCGCCAGCAGCTCGGGACAGGGGGCCTACGAGCAGTACTTC. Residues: CASSSGQGAYEQYF.

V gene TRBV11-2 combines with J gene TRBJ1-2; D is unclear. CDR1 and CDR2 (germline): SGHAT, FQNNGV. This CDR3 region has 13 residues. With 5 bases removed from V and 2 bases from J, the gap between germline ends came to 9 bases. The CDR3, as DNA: TGTGCCAGCAGCGCGGCAGTGAACTATGGCTACACCTTC. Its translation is CASSAAVNYGYTF.

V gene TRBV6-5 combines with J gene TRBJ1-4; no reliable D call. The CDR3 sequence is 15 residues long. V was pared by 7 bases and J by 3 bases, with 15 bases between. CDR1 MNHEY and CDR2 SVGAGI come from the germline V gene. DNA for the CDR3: TGTGCCAGCACCGACTCGGGCAGCGCTAATGAAAAACTGTTTTTT. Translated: CASTDSGSANEKLFF.

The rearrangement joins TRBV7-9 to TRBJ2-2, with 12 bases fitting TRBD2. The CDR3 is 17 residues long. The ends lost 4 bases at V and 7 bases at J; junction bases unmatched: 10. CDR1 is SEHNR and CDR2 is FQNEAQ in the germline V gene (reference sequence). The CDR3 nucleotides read TGTGCCAGCAGCTACCTGACTAGCGGGGGAAGCGGCGGGGAGCTGTTTTTT. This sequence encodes CASSYLTSGGSGGELFF.

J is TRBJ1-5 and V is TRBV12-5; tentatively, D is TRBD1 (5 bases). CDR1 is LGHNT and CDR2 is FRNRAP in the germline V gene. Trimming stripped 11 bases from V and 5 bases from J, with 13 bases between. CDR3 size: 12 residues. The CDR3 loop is CAEGLDHQPQHF. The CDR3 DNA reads TGTGCTGAGGGGCTGGACCATCAGCCCCAGCATTTT. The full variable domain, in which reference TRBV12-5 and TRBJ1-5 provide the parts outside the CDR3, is DARVTQTPRHKVTEMGQEVTMRCQPILGHNTVFWYRQTMMQGLELLAYFRNRAPLDDSGMPKDRFSAEMPDATLATLKIQPSEPRDSAVYFCAEGLDHQPQHFGDGTRLSIL.

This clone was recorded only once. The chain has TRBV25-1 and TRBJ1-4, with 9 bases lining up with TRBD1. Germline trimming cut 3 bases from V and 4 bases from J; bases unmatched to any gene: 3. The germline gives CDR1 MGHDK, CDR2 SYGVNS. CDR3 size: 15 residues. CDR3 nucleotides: TGTGCCAGCAGTGACCCGGGACAGGGTAATGAAAAACTGTTTTTT. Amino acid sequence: CASSDPGQGNEKLFF.

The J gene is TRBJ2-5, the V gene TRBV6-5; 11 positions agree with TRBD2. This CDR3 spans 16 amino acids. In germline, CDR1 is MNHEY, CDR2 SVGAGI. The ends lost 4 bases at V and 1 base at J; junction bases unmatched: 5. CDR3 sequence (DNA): TGTGCCAGCAGTTCCTATACTAGCGGGGGCCAAGAGACCCAGTACTTC. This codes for CASSSYTSGGQETQYF.

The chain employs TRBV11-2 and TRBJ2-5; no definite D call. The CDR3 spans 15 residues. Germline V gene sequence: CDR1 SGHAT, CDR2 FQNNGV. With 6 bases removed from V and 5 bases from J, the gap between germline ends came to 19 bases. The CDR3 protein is CASRGMGSPRETQYF. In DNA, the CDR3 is TGTGCCAGCAGAGGGATGGGCAGTCCTAGGGAGACCCAGTACTTC.

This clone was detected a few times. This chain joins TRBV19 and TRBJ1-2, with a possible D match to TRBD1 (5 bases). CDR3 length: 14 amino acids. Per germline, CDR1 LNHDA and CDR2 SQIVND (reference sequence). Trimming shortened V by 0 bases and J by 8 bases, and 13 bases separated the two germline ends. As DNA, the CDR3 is TGTGCCAGTAGTATAGAGGGGCAATTCTACGGCTACACCTTC. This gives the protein CASSIEGQFYGYTF.

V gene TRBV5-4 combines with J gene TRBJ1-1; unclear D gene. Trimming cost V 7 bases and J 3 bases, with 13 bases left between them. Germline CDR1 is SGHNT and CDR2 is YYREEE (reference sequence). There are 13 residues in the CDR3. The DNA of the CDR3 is TGTGCCAGCGCATCTGACACGTACACTGAAGCTTTCTTT. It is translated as CASASDTYTEAFF.

In DNA, the CDR3 is TGTGCCAGCAGCACCGGGGGACAGGGGGTTTCGAGGGCCCTCCACTTT. Its translation: CASSTGGQGVSRALHF. The rearrangement joins TRBV5-4 to TRBJ1-6; 11 bases line up with TRBD1. Germline V lookup: CDR1 SGHNT, CDR2 YYREEE (reference sequence). This CDR3 has 16 residues. V lost 4 bases, J lost 14 bases, and 14 bases stayed unmatched.

The CDR3 loop is CASSLLVRGTDTQYF. In nucleotides, the CDR3 is TGTGCCAGCAGCTTACTCGTCCGGGGCACAGATACGCAGTATTTT. This rearrangement joins TRBV7-6 to TRBJ2-3, with D hard to call. V was trimmed by 2 bases and J by 1 base, leaving 10 bases between them. CDR1 is SGHVS and CDR2 is FNYEAQ in the germline V gene. The length of the CDR3 is 15 residues.

CDR3 protein: CASSVFGLGGEDTEAFF. CDR3 DNA sequence: TGTGCCAGCAGCGTATTTGGCCTTGGGGGGGAAGACACTGAAGCTTTCTTT. The chain uses TRBV9 and TRBJ1-1; possible D gene TRBD1, 5 bases. V was clipped by 1 base and J by 3 bases, with 19 bases between them. The CDR3 totals 17 residues. Germline V gene lookup returns CDR1 SGDLS and CDR2 YYNGEE.

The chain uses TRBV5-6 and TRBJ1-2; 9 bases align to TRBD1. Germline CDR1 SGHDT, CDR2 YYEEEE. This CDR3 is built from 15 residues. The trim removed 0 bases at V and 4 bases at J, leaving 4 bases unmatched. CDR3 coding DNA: TGTGCCAGCAGCTTGGGCGACAGGGGGGGCTATGGCTACACCTTC. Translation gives CASSLGDRGGYGYTF.

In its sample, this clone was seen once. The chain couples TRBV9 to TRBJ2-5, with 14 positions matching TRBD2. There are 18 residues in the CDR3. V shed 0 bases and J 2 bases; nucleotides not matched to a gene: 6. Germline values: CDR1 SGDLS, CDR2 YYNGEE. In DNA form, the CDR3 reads TGTGCCAGCAGCGTAGGACTAGCGGGGGGGATAACACAAGAGACCCAGTACTTC. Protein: CASSVGLAGGITQETQYF.

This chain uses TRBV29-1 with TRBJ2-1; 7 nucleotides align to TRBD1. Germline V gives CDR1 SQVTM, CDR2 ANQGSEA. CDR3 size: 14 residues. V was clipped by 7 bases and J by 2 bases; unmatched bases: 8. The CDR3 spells CSAQGGTAYNEQFF. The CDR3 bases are TGCAGCGCCCAGGGTGGGACAGCCTACAATGAGCAGTTCTTC.

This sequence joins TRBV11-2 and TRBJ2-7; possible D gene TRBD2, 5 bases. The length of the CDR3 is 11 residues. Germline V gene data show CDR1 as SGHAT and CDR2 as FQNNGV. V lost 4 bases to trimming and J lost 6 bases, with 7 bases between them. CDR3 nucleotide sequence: TGTGCCAGCAGCTACCGGGGCGAGCAGTACTTC. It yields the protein CASSYRGEQYF.

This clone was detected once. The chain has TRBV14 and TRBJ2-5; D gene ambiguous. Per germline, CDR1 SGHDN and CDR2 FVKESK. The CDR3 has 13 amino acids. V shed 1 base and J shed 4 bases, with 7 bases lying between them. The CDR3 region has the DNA TGTGCCAGCAGCCAAGTAGTAGGAGAGACCCAGTACTTC. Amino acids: CASSQVVGETQYF. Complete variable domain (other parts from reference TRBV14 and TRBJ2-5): EAGVTQFPSHSVIEKGQTVTLRCDPISGHDNLYWYRRVMGKEIKFLLHFVKESKQDESGMPNNRFLAERTGGTYSTLKVQPAELEDSGVYFCASSQVVGETQYFGPGTRLLVL.